This entry lists 2 T cell receptor beta chains sequenced from one sample in a study of early T cells in non-severe SARS-CoV-2 infection. TCRdb reprocessed the 5' RACE reads via MiXCR and lists one record per CDR3 protein. Of 35,000 to 50,000 distinct CDR3 sequences in the sample, 5.5% to 6.5% are singletons; the top ten hold 12%. Sequencing used whole blood. The receptors were gathered from an adult who was a healthcare worker with PCR-confirmed SARS-CoV-2 infection or an uninfected control (not recorded which).

This clonotype was observed many times. The rearrangement uses TRBV19 and TRBJ1-5, with no clear D. This CDR3 is 13 amino acids long. The V end was cut by 5 bases, the J end by 7 bases, with 12 bases between. Germline CDR1 is LNHDA and CDR2 is SQIVND (reference sequence). CDR3 coding DNA: TGTGCCAGTAGTTCGGACTCAGAACAGCCCCAGCATTTT. Encoded protein: CASSSDSEQPQHF.

CDR3 nucleotide sequence: TGTGCCAGCAGCTTAGCCCCTCGTACAGGCATTCAGTACTTC. It yields the protein CASSLAPRTGIQYF. V is TRBV11-2 and J is TRBJ2-4; TRBD1 might be the D (5 bases). The ends were cut back, 1 base at V and 9 bases at J, with 13 bases in the middle. This CDR3 comprises 14 residues. The germline CDR1 and CDR2 sequences are SGHAT and FQNNGV.